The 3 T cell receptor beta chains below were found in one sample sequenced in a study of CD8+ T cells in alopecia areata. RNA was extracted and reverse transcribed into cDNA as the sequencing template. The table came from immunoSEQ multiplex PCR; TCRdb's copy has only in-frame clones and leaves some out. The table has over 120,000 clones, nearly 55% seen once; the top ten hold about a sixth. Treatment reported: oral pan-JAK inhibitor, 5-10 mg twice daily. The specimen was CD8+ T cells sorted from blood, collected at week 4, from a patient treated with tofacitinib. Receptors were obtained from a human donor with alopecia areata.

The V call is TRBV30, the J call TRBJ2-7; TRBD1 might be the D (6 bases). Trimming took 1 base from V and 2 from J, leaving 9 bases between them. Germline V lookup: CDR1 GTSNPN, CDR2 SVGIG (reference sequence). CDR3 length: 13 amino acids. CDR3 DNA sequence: TGTGCCTGGAGTGAGGACAGCACCTACGAGCAGTACTTC. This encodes CAWSEDSTYEQYF.

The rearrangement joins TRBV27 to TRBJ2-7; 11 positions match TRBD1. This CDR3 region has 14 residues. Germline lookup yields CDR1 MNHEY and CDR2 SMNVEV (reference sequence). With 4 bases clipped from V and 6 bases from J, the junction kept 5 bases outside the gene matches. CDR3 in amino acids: CASSYGTGGVEQYF. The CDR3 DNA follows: TGTGCCAGCAGTTACGGGACAGGGGGTGTCGAGCAGTACTTC.

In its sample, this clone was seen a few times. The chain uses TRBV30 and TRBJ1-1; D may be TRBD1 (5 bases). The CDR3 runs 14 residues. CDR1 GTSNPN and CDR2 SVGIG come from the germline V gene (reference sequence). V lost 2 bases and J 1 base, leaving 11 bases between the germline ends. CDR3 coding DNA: TGTGCCTGGAGTATGGGGGGGGAGAACACTGAAGCTTTCTTT. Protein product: CAWSMGGENTEAFF.